This T cell receptor beta chain is from a study of blood T cell repertoires in COVID-19. CDR1 and CDR2 from the germline V gene are MNHEY and SVGEGT. Trimming removed 0 bases from V and 2 bases from J, with 9 bases in between. CDR3 length: 15 residues. The protocol was immunoSEQ multiplex PCR, while the TCRdb copy is restricted to in-frame clones and leaves out a portion. This sample has around 150,000 clones, with 77% found just once. This TCR was recovered from a man between 65 and 85 years old with acute or convalescent COVID-19. The genes are TRBV6-2 or TRBV6-3 and TRBJ2-3; D is ambiguous. The source material was peripheral blood. The CDR3 DNA reads TGTGCCAGCAGTTACTCGAGAGACAACACAGATACGCAGTATTTT. Its translation is CASSYSRDNTDTQYF.